The T cell receptor beta chain under discussion was sequenced for a study of shared clonotypes between healthy human individuals. Study-level background: Used for every donor were three CD4 naive, three CD4 memory, two CD8 naive and one CD8 memory plate.

Deletions cut 5 bases from V and 6 bases from J, with 17 bases between. CDR1 is SGHAT, CDR2 FQNNGV, per germline. The CDR3 is 14 residues long. Healthy HIV-negative adults with no recent acute infections or vaccinations were recruited as donors. With CCR7-negative CD45RA+ TemRA cells, CD45RO+ cells were combined in CD8 memory. Per the study methods: Filtering differed since immunoSEQ provided only junctions, with no quality scores. Using immunoSEQ multiplex PCR, the repertoire was profiled, and TCRdb retains in-frame clones only, with some absent. V and J calls and clone size are copied from that table; D and trimming were computed from the DNA. The sample yields 70,000 to 95,000 clones, about 63% seen once.

This TCR derives from a man aged 30 to 45 in good health. Specimen: memory CD8+ T cells sorted from blood. Subset specified: CD45RO+ cells pooled with CCR7-negative TemRA cells. The V call is TRBV11-2, the J call TRBJ2-7; TRBD1 is a possible D gene (5 bases). As DNA, the CDR3 is TGTGCCAGCAGCCCACCTCGACAGCTTCGCGAGCAGTACTTC. Its protein is CASSPPRQLREQYF.